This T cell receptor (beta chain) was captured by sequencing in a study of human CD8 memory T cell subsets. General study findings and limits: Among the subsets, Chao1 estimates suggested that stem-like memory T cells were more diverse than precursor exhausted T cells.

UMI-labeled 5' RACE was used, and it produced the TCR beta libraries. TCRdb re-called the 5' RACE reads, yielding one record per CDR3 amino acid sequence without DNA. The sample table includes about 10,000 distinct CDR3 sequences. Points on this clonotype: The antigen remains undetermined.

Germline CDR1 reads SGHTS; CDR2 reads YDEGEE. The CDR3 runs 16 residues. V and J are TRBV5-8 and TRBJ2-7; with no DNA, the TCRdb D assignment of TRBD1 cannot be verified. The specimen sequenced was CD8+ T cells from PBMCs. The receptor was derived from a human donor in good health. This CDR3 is CASSLAGGTGVHEQYF.